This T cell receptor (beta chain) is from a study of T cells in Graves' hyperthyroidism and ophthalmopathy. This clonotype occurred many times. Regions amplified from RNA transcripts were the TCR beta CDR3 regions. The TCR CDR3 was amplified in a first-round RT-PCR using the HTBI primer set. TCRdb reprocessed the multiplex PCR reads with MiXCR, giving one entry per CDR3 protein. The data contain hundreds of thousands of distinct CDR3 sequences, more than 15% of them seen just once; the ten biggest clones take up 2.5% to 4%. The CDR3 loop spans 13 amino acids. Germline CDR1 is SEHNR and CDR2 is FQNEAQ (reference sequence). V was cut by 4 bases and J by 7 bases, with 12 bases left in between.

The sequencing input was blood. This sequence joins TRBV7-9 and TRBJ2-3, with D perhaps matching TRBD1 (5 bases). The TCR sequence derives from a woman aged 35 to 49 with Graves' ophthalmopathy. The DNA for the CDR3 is TGTGCCAGCAGCTACGCAGGGTCGAATACGCAGTATTTT. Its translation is CASSYAGSNTQYF.